This entry lists 7 T cell receptor beta chains sequenced from one sample in a study of T cell responses to AZD1222 COVID-19 vaccine. Some clones are missing from TCRdb's copy, which holds only in-frame ones; the method was immunoSEQ multiplex PCR. This table holds approximately 140,000 clones, roughly 90% found once. Specimen: peripheral blood, collected 28 days after the second AZD1222 dose. All receptors come from an adult who received the AZD1222 COVID-19 vaccine.

J is TRBJ2-7 and V is TRBV29-1; D might be TRBD1 or TRBD2, each matching 6 bases. Trimming removed 4 bases from V and 7 bases from J, with 17 bases in between. This CDR3 comprises 13 residues. CDR1 is SQVTM and CDR2 is ANQGSEA in the germline V gene. The CDR3 reads CSVGLGGGREQYF. Written as DNA, the CDR3 is TGCAGCGTTGGTCTTGGTGGGGGGCGTGAGCAGTACTTC.

The chain employs TRBV18 and TRBJ1-5; D is perhaps TRBD1 (6 bases). V lost 5 bases to trimming and J lost 1 base, with 9 bases between them. The CDR3 runs 14 residues. Germline V gene data show CDR1 as KGHSH and CDR2 as LQKENI. DNA for the CDR3: TGTGCCAGCTCAACCGGACAGAGCAATCAGCCCCAGCATTTT. Amino acids: CASSTGQSNQPQHF.

The V gene is TRBV4-1, the J gene TRBJ2-3; 10 bases match TRBD1. The CDR3 has 18 amino acids. The J segment lost 4 bases and the V segment lost 2 bases, leaving 12 bases of the junction unmatched. Germline V CDR1 and CDR2: MGHRA, YSYEKL. The CDR3 nucleotides read TGCGCCAGCAGCCAACGGGACAGGGGACGGGAGGAATCAGATACGCAGTATTTT. Protein product: CASSQRDRGREESDTQYF.

The sample holds one count of this clone. J is TRBJ2-1 and V is TRBV6-4; 9 bases align to TRBD2. Germline V gives CDR1 MRHNA, CDR2 SNTAGT. The CDR3 covers 15 residues. J was trimmed by 4 bases and V by 3 bases; bases with no gene match: 4. The CDR3 protein is CASSEYSGSYNEQFF. For the CDR3, the DNA is TGTGCCAGCAGTGAATATAGCGGGAGTTACAATGAGCAGTTCTTC.

V and J are TRBV7-2 and TRBJ1-5; weak D call: TRBD1 (5 bases). From germline, CDR1 is SGHTA and CDR2 FQGNSA. Trimming left V 5 bases short and J 0 bases short, with 11 bases between. This CDR3 is 15 amino acids long. The CDR3 here is CASSAGDVSNQPQHF. The DNA for the CDR3 is TGTGCCAGCAGCGCGGGGGATGTTAGCAATCAGCCCCAGCATTTT.

The chain couples TRBV7-9 to TRBJ2-2, with TRBD2 identical over 11 bases. The V gene end was trimmed by 6 bases and the J gene end by 0 bases; junction bases not matched to a gene: 9. There are 18 residues in the CDR3. Germline V gives CDR1 SEHNR, CDR2 FQNEAQ (reference sequence). The CDR3 bases are TGTGCCAGCAGGGGGGGACTAGCGGAAATACCGAACACCGGGGAGCTGTTTTTT. It translates to CASRGGLAEIPNTGELFF.

This chain links TRBV7-9 with TRBJ1-5; D perhaps matches TRBD1 (6 bases). Germline V gene sequence: CDR1 SEHNR, CDR2 FQNEAQ (reference sequence). The V end was cut by 7 bases, the J end by 1 base, with 17 bases between. The CDR3 contains 16 residues. This CDR3 is CASTKDARGSNQPQHF. The CDR3, as DNA: TGTGCCAGCACCAAAGACGCGAGGGGGAGCAATCAGCCCCAGCATTTT.